One and the same sample provided the 2 T cell receptor beta chains below, sequenced in a study of cytomegalovirus exposure and HLA in healthy donors. PCR used 60 Vbeta primers and 13 Jbeta primers. Produced via immunoSEQ multiplex PCR; TCRdb's table is partial and in-frame only. The data show approximately 120,000 clones, with 73% seen just once and 4.5% to 5% held by the top ten. The source material was PBMCs. The receptor source for this set is a man aged 60-69 years in good health and CMV-seropositive.

V and J are TRBV28 and TRBJ1-6; 8 nucleotides agree with TRBD1. Looked up from germline, CDR1 is MDHEN and CDR2 is SYDVKM. V dropped 2 bases and J dropped 3; count of bases not matched to a gene: 3. CDR3 length: 16 amino acids. The CDR3 DNA is TGTGCCAGCAGTTTAAGCGGGACAGGCTATAATTCACCCCTCCACTTT. Translation: CASSLSGTGYNSPLHF.

The genes are TRBV14 and TRBJ2-5; TRBD2 might be the D (5 bases). Trimming took 0 bases from V and 5 from J, leaving 13 bases between them. The length of the CDR3 is 15 residues. The germline gives CDR1 SGHDN, CDR2 FVKESK. The CDR3 here is CASSQDDLRVETQYF. Here the CDR3 DNA reads TGTGCCAGCAGCCAAGACGACTTGAGGGTTGAGACCCAGTACTTC.